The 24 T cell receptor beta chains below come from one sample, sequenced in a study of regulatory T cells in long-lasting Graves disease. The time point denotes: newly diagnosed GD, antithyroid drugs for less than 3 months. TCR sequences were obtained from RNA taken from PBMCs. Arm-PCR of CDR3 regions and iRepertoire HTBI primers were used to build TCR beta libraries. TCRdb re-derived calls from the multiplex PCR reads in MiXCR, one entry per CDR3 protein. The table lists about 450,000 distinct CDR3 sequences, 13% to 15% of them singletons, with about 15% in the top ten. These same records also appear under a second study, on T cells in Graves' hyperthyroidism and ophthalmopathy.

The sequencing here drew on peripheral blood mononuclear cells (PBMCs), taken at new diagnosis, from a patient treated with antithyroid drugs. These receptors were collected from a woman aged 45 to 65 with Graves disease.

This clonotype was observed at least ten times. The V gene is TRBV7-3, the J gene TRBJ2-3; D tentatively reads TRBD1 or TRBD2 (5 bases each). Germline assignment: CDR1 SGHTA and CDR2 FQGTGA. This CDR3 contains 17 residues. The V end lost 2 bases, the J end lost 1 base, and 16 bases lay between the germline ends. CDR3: CASSLPKGTLGTDTQYF. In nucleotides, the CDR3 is TGTGCCAGCAGCTTACCGAAGGGGACGTTGGGCACAGATACGCAGTATTTT.

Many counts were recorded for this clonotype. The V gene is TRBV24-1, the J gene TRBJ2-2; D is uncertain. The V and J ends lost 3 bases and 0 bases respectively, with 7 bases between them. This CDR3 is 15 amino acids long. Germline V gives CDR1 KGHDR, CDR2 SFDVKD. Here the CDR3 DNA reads TGTGCCACCAGTGATCGTCAGACGAACACCGGGGAGCTGTTTTTT. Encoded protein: CATSDRQTNTGELFF.

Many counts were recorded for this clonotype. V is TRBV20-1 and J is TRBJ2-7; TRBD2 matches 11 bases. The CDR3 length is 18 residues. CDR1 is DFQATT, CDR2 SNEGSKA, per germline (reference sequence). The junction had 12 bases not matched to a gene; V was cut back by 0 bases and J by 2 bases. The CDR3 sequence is CSARDPRGLAGGPYEQYF. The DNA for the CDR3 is TGCAGTGCTAGAGATCCCCGAGGGCTAGCGGGAGGACCCTACGAGCAGTACTTC.

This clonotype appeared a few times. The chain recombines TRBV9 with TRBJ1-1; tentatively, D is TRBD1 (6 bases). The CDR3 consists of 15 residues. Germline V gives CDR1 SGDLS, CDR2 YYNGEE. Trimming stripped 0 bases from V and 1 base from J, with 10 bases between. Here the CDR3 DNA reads TGTGCCAGCAGCGTAGATGGCAGGGGGAACACTGAAGCTTTCTTT. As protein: CASSVDGRGNTEAFF. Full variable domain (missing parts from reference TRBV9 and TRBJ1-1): DSGVTQTPKHLITATGQRVTLRCSPRSGDLSVYWYQQSLDQGLQFLIQYYNGEERAKGNILERFSAQQFPDLHSELNLSSLELGDSALYFCASSVDGRGNTEAFFGQGTRLTVV.

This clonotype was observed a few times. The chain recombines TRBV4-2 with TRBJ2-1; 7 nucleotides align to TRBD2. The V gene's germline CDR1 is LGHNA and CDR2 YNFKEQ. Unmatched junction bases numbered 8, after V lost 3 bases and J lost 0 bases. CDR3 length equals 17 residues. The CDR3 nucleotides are TGTGCCAGCAGCCAGCCGGGACTACAATCCTCCTACAATGAGCAGTTCTTC. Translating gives CASSQPGLQSSYNEQFF.

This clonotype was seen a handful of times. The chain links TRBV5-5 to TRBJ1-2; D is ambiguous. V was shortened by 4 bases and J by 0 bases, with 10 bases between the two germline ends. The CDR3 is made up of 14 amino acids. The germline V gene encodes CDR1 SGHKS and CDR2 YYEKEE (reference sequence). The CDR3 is CASSTDGANYGYTF. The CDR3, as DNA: TGTGCCAGCAGCACCGACGGAGCTAACTATGGCTACACCTTC.

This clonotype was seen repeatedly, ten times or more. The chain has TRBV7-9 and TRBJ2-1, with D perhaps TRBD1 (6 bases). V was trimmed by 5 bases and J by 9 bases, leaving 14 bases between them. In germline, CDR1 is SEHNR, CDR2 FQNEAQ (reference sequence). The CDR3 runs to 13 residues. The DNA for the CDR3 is TGTGCCAGCAGCACACAGGGCAGCGGTGAGCAGTTCTTC. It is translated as CASSTQGSGEQFF.

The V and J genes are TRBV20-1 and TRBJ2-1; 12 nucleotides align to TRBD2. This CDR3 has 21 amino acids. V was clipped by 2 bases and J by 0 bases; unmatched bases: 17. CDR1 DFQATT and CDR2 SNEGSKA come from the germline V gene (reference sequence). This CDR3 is CSARNQGLAGANLFSYNEQFF. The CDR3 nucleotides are TGCAGTGCTAGAAACCAGGGACTAGCGGGCGCCAATTTATTCTCCTACAATGAGCAGTTCTTC.

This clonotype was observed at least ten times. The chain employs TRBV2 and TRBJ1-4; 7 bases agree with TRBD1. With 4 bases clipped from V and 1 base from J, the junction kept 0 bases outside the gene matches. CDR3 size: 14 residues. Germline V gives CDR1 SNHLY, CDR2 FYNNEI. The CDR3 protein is CASSGQGTNEKLFF. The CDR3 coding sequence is TGTGCCAGCAGTGGACAGGGAACTAATGAAAAACTGTTTTTT.

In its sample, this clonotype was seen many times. CDR3 nucleotide sequence: TGTGCCAGCAGTTACTCGCGGGGGGCCTACGAGCAGTACTTC. Amino acid sequence: CASSYSRGAYEQYF. The chain has TRBV6-5 and TRBJ2-7; 8 positions agree with TRBD2. CDR3 length equals 14 residues. The germline CDR1 and CDR2 sequences are MNHEY and SVGAGI. V was clipped by 0 bases and J by 2 bases; unmatched bases: 0.

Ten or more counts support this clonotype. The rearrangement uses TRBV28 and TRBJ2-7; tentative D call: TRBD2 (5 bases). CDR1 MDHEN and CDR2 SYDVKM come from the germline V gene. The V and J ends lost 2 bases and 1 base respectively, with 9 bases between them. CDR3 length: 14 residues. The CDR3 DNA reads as TGTGCCAGCAGTTTAGCGGGTGTGTCCTACGAGCAGTACTTC. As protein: CASSLAGVSYEQYF.

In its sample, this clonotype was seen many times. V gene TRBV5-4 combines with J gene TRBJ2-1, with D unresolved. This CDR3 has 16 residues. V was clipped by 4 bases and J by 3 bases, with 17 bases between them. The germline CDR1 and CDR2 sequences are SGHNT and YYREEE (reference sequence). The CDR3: CASSPESGWGYNEQFF. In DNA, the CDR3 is TGTGCCAGCAGCCCAGAATCGGGTTGGGGCTACAATGAGCAGTTCTTC.

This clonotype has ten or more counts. CDR3 protein: CASSPVAGGITDTQYF. Written as DNA, the CDR3 is TGTGCCAGCAGTCCCGTGGCGGGAGGAATCACAGATACGCAGTATTTT. This chain links TRBV11-2 with TRBJ2-3; 8 bases line up with TRBD2. V was clipped by 6 bases and J by 2 bases; unmatched bases: 10. The CDR3 length is 16 residues. Germline loops: CDR1 SGHAT, CDR2 FQNNGV. Supplemented by reference TRBV11-2 and TRBJ2-3, the full variable domain reads EAGVAQSPRYKIIEKRQSVAFWCNPISGHATLYWYQQILGQGPKLLIQFQNNGVVDDSQLPKDRFSAERLKGVDSTLKIQPAKLEDSAVYLCASSPVAGGITDTQYFGPGTRLTVL.

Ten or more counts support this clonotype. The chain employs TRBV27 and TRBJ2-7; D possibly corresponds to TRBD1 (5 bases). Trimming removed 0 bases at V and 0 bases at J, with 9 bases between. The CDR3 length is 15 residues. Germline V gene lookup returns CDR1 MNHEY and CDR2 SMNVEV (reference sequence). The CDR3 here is CASSLSPGNSYEQYF. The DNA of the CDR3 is TGTGCCAGCAGTTTATCTCCAGGGAACTCCTACGAGCAGTACTTC.

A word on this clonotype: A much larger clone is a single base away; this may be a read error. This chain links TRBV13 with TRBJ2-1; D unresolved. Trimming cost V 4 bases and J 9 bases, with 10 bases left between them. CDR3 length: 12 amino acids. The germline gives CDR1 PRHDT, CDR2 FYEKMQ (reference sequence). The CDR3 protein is CASSSTGGEQFF. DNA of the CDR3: TGTGCCAGCAGCTCTACTGGCGGTGAGCAGTTCTTC.

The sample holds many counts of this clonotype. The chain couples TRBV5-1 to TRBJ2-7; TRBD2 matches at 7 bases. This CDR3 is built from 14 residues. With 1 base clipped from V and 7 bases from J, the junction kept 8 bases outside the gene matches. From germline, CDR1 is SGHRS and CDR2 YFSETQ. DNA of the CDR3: TGCGCCAGCAGCTTGTCTAGCGGACGTGCGGAGCAGTACTTC. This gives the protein CASSLSSGRAEQYF.

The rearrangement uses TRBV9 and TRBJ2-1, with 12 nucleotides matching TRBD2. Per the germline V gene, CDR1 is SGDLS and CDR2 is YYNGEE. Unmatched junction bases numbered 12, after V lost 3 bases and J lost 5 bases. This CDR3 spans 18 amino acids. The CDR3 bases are TGTGCCAGCAGCGCAGGGACTAGCGGGCGAATAGAGGACAATGAGCAGTTCTTC. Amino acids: CASSAGTSGRIEDNEQFF.

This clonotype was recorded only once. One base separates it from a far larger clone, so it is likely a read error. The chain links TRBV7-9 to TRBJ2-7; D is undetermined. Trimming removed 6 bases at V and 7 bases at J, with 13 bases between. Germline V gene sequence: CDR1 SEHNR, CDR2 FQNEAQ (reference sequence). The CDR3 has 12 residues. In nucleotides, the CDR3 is TGTGCCAGCAGTCCAATGTTGGGTGAGCAGTACTTC. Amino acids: CASSPMLGEQYF.

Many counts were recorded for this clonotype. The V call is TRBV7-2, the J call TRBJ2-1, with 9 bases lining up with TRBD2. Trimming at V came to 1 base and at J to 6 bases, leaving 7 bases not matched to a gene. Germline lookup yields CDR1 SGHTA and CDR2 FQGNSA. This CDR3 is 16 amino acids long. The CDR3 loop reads CASSLGGRAFFNEQFF. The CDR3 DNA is TGTGCCAGCAGCTTAGGCGGGAGGGCGTTTTTCAATGAGCAGTTCTTC.

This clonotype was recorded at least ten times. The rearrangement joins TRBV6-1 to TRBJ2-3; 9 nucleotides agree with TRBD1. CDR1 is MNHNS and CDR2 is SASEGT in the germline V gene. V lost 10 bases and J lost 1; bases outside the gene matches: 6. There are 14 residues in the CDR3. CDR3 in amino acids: CAITGDRGTDTQYF. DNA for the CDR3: TGTGCCATTACGGGGGACAGGGGCACAGATACGCAGTATTTT.

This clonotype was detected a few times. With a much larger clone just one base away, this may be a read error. The CDR3 here is CASSPSNYEQFF. CDR3 coding DNA: TGTGCCAGCAGCCCATCAAACTACGAGCAGTTCTTC. V is TRBV11-2 and J is TRBJ2-1, with D hard to call. Trimming took off 5 bases at V and 10 bases at J, with 12 bases between the two ends. Germline V CDR1 and CDR2: SGHAT, FQNNGV. The CDR3 sequence is 12 residues long.

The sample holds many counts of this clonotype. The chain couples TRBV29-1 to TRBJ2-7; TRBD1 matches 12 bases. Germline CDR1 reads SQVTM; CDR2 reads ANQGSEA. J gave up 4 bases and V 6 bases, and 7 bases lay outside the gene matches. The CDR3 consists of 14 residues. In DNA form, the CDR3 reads TGCAGCGTCGGCGGGACAGGGGGCTTATACGAGCAGTACTTC. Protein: CSVGGTGGLYEQYF.

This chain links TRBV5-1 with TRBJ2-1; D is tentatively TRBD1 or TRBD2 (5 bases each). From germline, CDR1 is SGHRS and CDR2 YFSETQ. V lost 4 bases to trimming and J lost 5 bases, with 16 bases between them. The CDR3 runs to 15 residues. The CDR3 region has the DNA TGCGCCAGCAGCCGGGACCTCGGGACCCACAATGAGCAGTTCTTC. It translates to CASSRDLGTHNEQFF.

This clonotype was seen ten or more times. CDR3 bases: TGTGCCAGCAGGGGACAGGGGACGTCCTACGAGCAGTACTTC. It specifies CASRGQGTSYEQYF. The gene calls are TRBV28 and TRBJ2-7; 10 bases are shared with TRBD1. This CDR3 is built from 14 residues. Germline loops: CDR1 MDHEN, CDR2 SYDVKM. The ends lost 6 bases at V and 1 base at J; junction bases unmatched: 3.